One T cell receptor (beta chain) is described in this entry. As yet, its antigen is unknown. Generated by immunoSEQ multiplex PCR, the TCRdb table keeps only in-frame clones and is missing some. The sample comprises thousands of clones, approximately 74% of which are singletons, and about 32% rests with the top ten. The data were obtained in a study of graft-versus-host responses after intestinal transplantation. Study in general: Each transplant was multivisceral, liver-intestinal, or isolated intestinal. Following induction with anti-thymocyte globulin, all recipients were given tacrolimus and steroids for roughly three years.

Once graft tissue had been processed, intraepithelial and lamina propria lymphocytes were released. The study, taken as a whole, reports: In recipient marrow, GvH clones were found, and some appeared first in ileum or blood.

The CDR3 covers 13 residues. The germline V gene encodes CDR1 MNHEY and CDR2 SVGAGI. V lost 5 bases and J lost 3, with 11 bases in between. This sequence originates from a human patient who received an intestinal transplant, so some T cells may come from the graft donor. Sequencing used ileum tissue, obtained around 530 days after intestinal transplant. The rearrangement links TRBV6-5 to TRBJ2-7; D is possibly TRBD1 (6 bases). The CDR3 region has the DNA TGTGCCAGCAGTACAGGGTACGGCTACGAGCAGTACTTC. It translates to CASSTGYGYEQYF.